This T cell receptor (beta chain) is from a study of CD8 T cells in Susac syndrome. TCR beta from blood CD8+ and CD4+ T cells was sequenced. Patients with stable or active relapsing-remitting disease, all of them treatment-naive, made up the multiple sclerosis controls. After extraction with the RNeasy kit, roughly 0.5 to 1 ug of the RNA was reverse transcribed using random hexamers. Coverage of TCR beta CDR3 amplification by immunoSEQ multiplex PCR extended to 54 Vbeta and 13 Jbeta. MiXCR was run by TCRdb on the immunoSEQ multiplex PCR reads, yielding one entry per CDR3 protein. Of hundreds of thousands of distinct CDR3 sequences listed, around 89% are singletons. The receptor's source is a human donor with multiple sclerosis. The sample taken for sequencing was CD8+ T cells from PBMCs.

The chain's CDR3 is CASTLITGSGANVLTF. The DNA for the CDR3 is TGTGCCAGCACACTTATAACAGGGTCTGGGGCCAACGTCCTGACTTTC. The rearrangement joins TRBV6-1 to TRBJ2-6, with a tentative D call TRBD1 (6 bases). The CDR3 contains 16 residues. The germline CDR1 and CDR2 sequences are MNHNS and SASEGT. V dropped 7 bases and J dropped 1 base, with 14 bases sitting between them.